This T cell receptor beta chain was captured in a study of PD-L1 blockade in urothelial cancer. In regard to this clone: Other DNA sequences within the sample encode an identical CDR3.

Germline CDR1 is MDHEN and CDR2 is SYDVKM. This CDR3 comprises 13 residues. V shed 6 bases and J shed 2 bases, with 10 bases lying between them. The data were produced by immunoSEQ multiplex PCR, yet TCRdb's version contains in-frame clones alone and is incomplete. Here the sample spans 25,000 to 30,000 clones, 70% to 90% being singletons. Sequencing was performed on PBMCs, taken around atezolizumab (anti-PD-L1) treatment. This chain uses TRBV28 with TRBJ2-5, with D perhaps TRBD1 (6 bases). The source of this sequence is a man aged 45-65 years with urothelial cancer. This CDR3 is CASSRDIQETQYF. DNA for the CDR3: TGTGCCAGCAGCCGGGACATTCAAGAGACCCAGTACTTC.